This T cell receptor (beta chain) was observed in a study of cytomegalovirus exposure and HLA in healthy donors. Broader study findings: In a later analysis, a missense DCLRE1C variant was linked to TCR beta V- and J-gene trimming. An apparent linkage of common viral pathogens to several of the most significant clusters emerged in a later analysis.

Primers: 60 Vbeta forward and 13 Jbeta reverse. Clones were sequenced by immunoSEQ multiplex PCR, and TCRdb holds only the in-frame ones, with some missing. The data hold about 110,000 clones, with around 80% observed a single time. This clone was seen once. Its antigen is undetermined. The CDR3 is 15 amino acids. Germline CDR1 and CDR2: SEHNR and FQNEAQ (reference sequence). Deletions cut 1 base from V and 5 bases from J, with 14 bases between. This clonotype was obtained from a man under 40 in good health and CMV-seropositive. The sample comprised PBMCs. V gene TRBV7-9 combines with J gene TRBJ1-2; D not resolved. CDR3 in amino acids: CASSLGSGPAYGYTF. The CDR3 DNA reads as TGTGCCAGCAGCTTAGGCTCTGGGCCAGCTTATGGCTACACCTTC.